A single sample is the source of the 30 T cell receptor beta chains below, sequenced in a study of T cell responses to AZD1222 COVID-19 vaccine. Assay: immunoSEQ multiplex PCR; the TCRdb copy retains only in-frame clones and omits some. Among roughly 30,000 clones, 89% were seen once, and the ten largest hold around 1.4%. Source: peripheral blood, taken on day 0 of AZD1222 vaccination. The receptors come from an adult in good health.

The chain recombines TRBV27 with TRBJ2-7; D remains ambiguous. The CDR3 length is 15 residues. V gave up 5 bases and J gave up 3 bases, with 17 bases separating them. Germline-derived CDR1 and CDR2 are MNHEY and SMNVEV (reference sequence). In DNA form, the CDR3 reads TGTGCCAGCAGTGTGGCGTGGGCCAGTCGCTACGAGCAGTACTTC. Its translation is CASSVAWASRYEQYF.

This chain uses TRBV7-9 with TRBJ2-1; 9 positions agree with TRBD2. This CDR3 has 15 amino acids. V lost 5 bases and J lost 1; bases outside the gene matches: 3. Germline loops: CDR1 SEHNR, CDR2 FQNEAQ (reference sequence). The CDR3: CASSPTSGSYNEQFF. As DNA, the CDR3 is TGTGCCAGCAGCCCGACTAGCGGATCCTACAATGAGCAGTTCTTC.

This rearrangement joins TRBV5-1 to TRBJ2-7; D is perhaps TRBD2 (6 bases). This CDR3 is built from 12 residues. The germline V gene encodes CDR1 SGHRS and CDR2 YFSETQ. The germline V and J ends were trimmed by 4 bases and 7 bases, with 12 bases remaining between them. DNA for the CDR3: TGCGCCAGCAGCAACCCCGGGGGAGAGCAGTACTTC. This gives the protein CASSNPGGEQYF.

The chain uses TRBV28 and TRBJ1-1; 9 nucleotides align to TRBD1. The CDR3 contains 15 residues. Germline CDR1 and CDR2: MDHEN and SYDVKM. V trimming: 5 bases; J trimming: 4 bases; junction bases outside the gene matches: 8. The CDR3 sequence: CASSGGQGRGTEAFF. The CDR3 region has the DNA TGTGCCAGCAGTGGGGGACAGGGAAGGGGCACTGAAGCTTTCTTT.

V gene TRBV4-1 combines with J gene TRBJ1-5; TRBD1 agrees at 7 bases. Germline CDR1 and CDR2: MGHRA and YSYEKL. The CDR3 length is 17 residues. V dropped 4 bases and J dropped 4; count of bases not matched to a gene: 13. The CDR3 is CASSPSGTALGNQPQHF. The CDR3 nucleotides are TGCGCCAGCAGCCCCAGTGGGACAGCTCTTGGAAATCAGCCCCAGCATTTT.

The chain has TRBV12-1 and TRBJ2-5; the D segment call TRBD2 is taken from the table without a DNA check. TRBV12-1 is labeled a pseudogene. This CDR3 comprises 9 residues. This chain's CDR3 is CATRETQYF. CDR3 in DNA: TGTGCCACACGGGAGACCCAGTACTTC.

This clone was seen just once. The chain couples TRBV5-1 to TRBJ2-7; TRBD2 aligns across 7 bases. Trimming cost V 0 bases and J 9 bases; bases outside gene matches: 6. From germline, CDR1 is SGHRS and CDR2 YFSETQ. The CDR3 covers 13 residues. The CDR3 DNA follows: TGCGCCAGCAGCTTGGAAGTGGGAGGGATGCAGTACTTC. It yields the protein CASSLEVGGMQYF.

The DNA of the CDR3 is TGTGCCAGCAGCAAGGGACAAACCCTCCCCTACGAGCAGTACTTC. Translating it yields CASSKGQTLPYEQYF. This chain joins TRBV28 and TRBJ2-7; D possibly corresponds to TRBD1 (6 bases). Trimming stripped 6 bases from V and 2 bases from J, with 17 bases between. This CDR3 is built from 15 residues. Germline lookup yields CDR1 MDHEN and CDR2 SYDVKM.

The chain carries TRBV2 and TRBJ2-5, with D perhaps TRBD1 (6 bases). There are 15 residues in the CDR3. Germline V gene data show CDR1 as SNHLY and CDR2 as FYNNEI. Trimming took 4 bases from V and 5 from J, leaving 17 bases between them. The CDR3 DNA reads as TGTGCCAGCAGTGCGATGGGGGCACCGGGGGAGACCCAGTACTTC. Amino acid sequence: CASSAMGAPGETQYF.

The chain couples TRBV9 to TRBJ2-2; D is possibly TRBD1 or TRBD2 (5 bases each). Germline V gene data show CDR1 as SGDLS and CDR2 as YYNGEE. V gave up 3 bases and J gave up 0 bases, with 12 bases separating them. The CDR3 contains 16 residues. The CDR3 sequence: CASSAQGPANTGELFF. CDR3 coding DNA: TGTGCCAGCAGCGCCCAGGGACCGGCGAACACCGGGGAGCTGTTTTTT.

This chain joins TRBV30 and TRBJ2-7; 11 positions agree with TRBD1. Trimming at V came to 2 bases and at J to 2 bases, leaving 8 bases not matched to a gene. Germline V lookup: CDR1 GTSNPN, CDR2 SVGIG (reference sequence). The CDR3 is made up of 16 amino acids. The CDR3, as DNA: TGTGCCTGGAGTACCCTCCCGGGACAGGGGGCCTACGAGCAGTACTTC. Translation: CAWSTLPGQGAYEQYF.

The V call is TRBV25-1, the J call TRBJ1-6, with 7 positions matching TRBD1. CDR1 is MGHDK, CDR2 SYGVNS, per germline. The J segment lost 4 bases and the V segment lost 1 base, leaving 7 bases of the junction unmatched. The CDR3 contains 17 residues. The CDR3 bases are TGTGCCAGCAGTGAATTAGGGGGACAGAAATATAATTCACCCCTCCACTTT. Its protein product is CASSELGGQKYNSPLHF.

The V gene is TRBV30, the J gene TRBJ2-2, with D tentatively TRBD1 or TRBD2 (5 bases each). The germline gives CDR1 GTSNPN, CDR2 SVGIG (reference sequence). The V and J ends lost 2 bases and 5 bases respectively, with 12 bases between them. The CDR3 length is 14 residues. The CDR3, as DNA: TGTGCCTGGAGTACAGGAAGAGGGACCGGGGAGCTGTTTTTT. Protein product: CAWSTGRGTGELFF.

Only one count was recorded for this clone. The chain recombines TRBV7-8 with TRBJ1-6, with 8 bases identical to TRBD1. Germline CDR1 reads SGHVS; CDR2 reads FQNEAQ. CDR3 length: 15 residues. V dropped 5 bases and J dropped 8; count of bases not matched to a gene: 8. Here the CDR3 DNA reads TGTGCCAGCAGCCTCGGACAGGGAGGGGATTCACCCCTCCACTTT. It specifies CASSLGQGGDSPLHF.

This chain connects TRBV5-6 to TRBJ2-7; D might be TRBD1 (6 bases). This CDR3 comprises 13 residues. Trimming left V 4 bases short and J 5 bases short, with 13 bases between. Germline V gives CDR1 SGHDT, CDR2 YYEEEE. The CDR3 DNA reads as TGTGCCAGCAGCACCATTACAGGGAACGAGCAGTACTTC. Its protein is CASSTITGNEQYF.

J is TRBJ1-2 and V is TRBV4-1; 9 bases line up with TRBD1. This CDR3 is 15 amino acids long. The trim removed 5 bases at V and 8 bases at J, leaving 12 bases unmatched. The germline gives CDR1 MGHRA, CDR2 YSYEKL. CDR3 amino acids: CASSSQGTGRGGYTF. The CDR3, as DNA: TGCGCCAGCAGCTCCCAGGGGACAGGGAGAGGCGGCTACACCTTC.

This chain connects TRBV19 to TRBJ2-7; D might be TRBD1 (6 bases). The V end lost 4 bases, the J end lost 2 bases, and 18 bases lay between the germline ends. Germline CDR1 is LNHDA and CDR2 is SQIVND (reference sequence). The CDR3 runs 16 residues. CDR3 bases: TGTGCCAGTAGTACAAAAGGGACAAAAGGACCCTACGAGCAGTACTTC. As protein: CASSTKGTKGPYEQYF.

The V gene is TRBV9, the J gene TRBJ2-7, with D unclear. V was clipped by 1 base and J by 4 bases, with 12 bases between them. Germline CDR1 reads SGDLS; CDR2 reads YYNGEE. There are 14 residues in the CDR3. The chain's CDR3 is CASSVTSAEYEQYF. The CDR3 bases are TGTGCCAGCAGCGTAACCAGCGCGGAGTACGAGCAGTACTTC.

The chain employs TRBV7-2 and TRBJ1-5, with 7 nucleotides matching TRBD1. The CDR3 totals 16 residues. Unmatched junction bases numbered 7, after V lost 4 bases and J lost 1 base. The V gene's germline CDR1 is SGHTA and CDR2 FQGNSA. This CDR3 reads CASSSVGGASNQPQHF. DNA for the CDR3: TGTGCCAGCAGCTCTGTAGGGGGCGCGAGCAATCAGCCCCAGCATTTT.

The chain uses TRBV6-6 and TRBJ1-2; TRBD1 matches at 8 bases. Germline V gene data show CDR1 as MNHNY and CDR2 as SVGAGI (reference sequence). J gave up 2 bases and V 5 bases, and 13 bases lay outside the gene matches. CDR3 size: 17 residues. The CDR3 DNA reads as TGTGCCAGCAGTCCTTCTATTTGGACAGGGCAGAACTATGGCTACACCTTC. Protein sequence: CASSPSIWTGQNYGYTF.

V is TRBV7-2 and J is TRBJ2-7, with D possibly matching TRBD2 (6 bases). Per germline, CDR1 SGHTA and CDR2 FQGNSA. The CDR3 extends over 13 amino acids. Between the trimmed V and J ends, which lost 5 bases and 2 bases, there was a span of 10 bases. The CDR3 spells CASSPTRTYEQYF. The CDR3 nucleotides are TGTGCCAGCAGCCCGACTAGGACCTACGAGCAGTACTTC. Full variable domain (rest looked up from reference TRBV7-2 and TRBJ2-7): GAGVSQSPSNKVTEKGKDVELRCDPISGHTALYWYRQSLGQGLEFLIYFQGNSAPDKSGLPSDRFSAERTGGSVSTLTIQRTQQEDSAVYLCASSPTRTYEQYFGPGTRLTVT.

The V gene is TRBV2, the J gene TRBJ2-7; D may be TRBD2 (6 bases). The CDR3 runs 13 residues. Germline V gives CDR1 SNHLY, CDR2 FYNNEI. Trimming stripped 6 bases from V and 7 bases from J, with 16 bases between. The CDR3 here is CASRRDLSGEQYF. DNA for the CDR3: TGTGCCAGCAGGAGGGACTTATCGGGAGAGCAGTACTTC.

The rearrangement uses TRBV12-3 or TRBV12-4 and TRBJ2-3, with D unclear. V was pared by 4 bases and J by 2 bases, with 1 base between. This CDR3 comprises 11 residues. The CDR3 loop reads CASSSTDTQYF. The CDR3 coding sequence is TGTGCCAGCAGTTCCACAGATACGCAGTATTTT.

As DNA, the CDR3 is TGCGCCAGCAGCCACAACGGGCTCAATGAGCAGTTCTTC. It is translated as CASSHNGLNEQFF. The rearrangement links TRBV4-1 to TRBJ2-1; D remains ambiguous. In germline, CDR1 is MGHRA, CDR2 YSYEKL. There are 13 residues in the CDR3. The germline V and J ends were trimmed by 3 bases and 6 bases, with 9 bases remaining between them.

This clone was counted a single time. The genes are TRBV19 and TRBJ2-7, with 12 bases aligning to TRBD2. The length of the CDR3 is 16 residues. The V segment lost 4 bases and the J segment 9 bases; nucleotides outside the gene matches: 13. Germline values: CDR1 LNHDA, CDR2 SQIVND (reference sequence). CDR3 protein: CASSTPRLAGDPRQYF. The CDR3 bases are TGTGCCAGTAGTACCCCCCGACTAGCGGGGGACCCGAGGCAGTACTTC.

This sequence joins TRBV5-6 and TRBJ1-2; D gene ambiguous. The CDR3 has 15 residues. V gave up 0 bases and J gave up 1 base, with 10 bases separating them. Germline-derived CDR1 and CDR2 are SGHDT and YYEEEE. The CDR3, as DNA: TGTGCCAGCAGCTTGGATACATTGGATAACTATGGCTACACCTTC. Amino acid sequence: CASSLDTLDNYGYTF.

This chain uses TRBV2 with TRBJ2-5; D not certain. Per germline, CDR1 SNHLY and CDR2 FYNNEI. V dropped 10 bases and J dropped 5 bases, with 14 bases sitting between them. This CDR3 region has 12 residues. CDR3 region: CATGPIPETQYF. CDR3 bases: TGTGCCACAGGCCCGATCCCGGAGACCCAGTACTTC.

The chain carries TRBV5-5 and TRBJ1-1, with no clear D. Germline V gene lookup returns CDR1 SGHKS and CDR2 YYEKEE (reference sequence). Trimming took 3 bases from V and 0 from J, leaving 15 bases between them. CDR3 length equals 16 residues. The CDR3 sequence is CASSSNALRMNTEAFF. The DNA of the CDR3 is TGTGCCAGCAGCTCCAACGCCCTCCGGATGAACACTGAAGCTTTCTTT.

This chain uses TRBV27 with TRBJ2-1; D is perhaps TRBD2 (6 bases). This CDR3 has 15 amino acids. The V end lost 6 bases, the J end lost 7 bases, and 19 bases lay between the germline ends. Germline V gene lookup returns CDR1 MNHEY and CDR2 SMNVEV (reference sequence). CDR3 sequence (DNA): TGTGCCAGCAGCCCCCGGGACTTCAAGTGGAATGAGCAGTTCTTC. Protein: CASSPRDFKWNEQFF.

Written as DNA, the CDR3 is TGTGCCTGGAGACAAGTACTAGCGGGGCACTCTGGGGCCAACGTCCTGACTTTC. Translation gives CAWRQVLAGHSGANVLTF. This chain connects TRBV30 to TRBJ2-6; 10 nucleotides line up with TRBD2. CDR1 and CDR2 (germline): GTSNPN, SVGIG (reference sequence). CDR3 size: 18 residues. The V gene end was trimmed by 3 bases and the J gene end by 0 bases; junction bases not matched to a gene: 8.